A selection of T cell receptor beta chains follows, all from one sample in a study of blood T cell repertoires in COVID-19. The method was immunoSEQ multiplex PCR; TCRdb's version includes in-frame clones alone and lacks a portion of them. The sample holds about 260,000 clones, more than 80% seen once. Sequences were obtained from PBMCs or T cells enriched from blood (not recorded which). The receptor set was obtained from a man over 45 who had been exposed to COVID-19. The CDR3 runs from the conserved cysteine through the conserved F or W. Each record gives: D gene, V gene, CDR3 protein. The D gene is left open where the match is weak.

TRBD2,TRBV30,CAWRPPPGLADTQYF
-,TRBV18,CASSSNNYGYTF
-,TRBV25-1,CASSEFEVHGYTF
TRBD1,TRBV9,CASSVAGTGSNIQYF
TRBD1,TRBV7-9,CASTPLQGTGGNEQFF
-,TRBV2,CASSQQGPGANVLTF
-,TRBV30,CAWSVRSNQPQHF
TRBD1,TRBV19,CASSFTGVGNQPQHF
-,TRBV7-2,CASSLLTANTEAFF
-,TRBV6-5,CASSRGQTYGYTF
-,TRBV28,CASSLSGYGYTF
-,TRBV6-5,CASSRAGGGTEAFF
TRBD1,TRBV5-4,CASIPPGQGEAFF
-,TRBV28,CASRGWRAGNTIYF
TRBD1,TRBV28,CASSSHRGEAGYTF
-,TRBV7-3,CASSLPRTGGTDTQYF
TRBD1,TRBV6-2/TRBV6-3,CASSDPTGPTEAFF
-,TRBV24-1,CATSDSPRDYGYTF
TRBD2,TRBV5-1,CASSFGLAITYNEQFF
-,TRBV7-9,CASSLLGYTF
-,TRBV5-1,CASSLFAGGTEAFF